Sequencing of this TCR beta chain was carried out in a study of T cell repertoires in cytomegalovirus infection. About the research overall: It was recently identified HLA-C-restricted and well-studied HLA-B-restricted CMV epitopes that the study used.

TCRdb analysed the reads with MiXCR anew, one entry per CDR3 protein. The sample has around 900,000 distinct CDR3 sequences, around 31% seen once. As for this clonotype: Its antigen is unidentified.

V was shortened by 1 base and J by 3 bases, with 13 bases between the two germline ends. CDR1 is LGHNT, CDR2 FRNRAP, per germline. The CDR3 is 16 amino acids. This sample comprised cultured CD8+ T cells from PBMCs, obtained from culture after CMV antigen stimulation. The chain has TRBV12-5 and TRBJ1-5; possibly TRBD1 for D (6 bases). This TCR was recovered from a human donor in good health (CMV status not recorded). Some clones in this sample may be carry-over from other donors' samples. CDR3 DNA sequence: TGTGCTAGTGGTTTGGCTTGGAGGGGGTTCAATCAGCCCCAGCATTTT. The encoded protein is CASGLAWRGFNQPQHF.